Included here is one T cell receptor (beta chain) sequence, with context. Germline CDR1 and CDR2: SGHTA and FQGNSA. V dropped 7 bases and J dropped 7 bases, with 14 bases sitting between them. The CDR3 is 12 amino acids. Data came from immunoSEQ multiplex PCR; TCRdb stores just in-frame clones and leaves some out. The sample lists some 180,000 clones, under 85% occurring once. The entry originates in a study of blood T cell repertoires in COVID-19. About the research overall: Donors in the United States, Italy and Spain gave samples during acute or convalescent COVID-19. Sources were T cells, B-cell-depleted T cells, or PBMCs; the material itself was cDNA or gDNA.

The chain uses TRBV7-2 and TRBJ2-7; possibly TRBD1 for D (5 bases). The source of this sequence is a human donor in a cohort sampled during active COVID-19. The sample was peripheral blood. As DNA, the CDR3 is TGTGCCAGCACCCTTATGGGGCGTGAGCAGTACTTC. This sequence encodes CASTLMGREQYF.